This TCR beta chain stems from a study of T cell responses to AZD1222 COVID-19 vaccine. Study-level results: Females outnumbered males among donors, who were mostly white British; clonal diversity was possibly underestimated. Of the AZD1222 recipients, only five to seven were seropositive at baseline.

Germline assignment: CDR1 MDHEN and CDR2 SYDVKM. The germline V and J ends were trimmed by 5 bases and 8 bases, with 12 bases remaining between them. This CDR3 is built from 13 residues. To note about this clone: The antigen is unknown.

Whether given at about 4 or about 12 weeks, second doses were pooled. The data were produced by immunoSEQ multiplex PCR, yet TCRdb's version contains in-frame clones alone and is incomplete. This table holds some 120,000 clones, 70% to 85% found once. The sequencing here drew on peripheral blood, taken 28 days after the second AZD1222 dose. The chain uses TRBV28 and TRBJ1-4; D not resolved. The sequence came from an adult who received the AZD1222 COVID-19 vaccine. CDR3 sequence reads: CASSPIVSEKLFF. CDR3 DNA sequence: TGTGCCAGCAGTCCAATCGTCAGCGAAAAACTGTTTTTT.